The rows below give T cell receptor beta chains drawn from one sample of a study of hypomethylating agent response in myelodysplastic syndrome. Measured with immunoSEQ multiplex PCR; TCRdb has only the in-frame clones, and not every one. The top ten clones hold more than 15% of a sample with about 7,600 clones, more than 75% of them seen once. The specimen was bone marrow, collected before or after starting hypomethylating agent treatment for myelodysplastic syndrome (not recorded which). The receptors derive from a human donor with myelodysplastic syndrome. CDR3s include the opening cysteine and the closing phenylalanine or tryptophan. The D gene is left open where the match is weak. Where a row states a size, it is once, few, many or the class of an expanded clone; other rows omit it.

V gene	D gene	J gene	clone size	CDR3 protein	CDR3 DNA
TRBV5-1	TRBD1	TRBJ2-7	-	CASSSHGTGPYEQYF	TGCGCCAGCAGCTCCCACGGGACAGGGCCCTACGAGCAGTACTTC
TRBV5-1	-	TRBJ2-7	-	CASSSENYEQYF	TGCGCCAGCAGCTCGGAAAACTACGAGCAGTACTTC
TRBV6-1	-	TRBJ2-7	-	CASSDRTDSAF	TGTGCCAGCAGCGATAGGACGGATTCAGCATTC
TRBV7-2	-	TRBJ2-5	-	CASSPGGEYETQYF	TGTGCCAGCAGCCCAGGGGGGGAGTACGAGACCCAGTACTTC
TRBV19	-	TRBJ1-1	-	CASSTGVEGSPEAFF	TGTGCCAGTAGTACGGGTGTCGAGGGGAGCCCTGAAGCTTTCTTT
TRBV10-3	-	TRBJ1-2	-	CAISGQQGGYTF	TGTGCCATCAGTGGACAGCAGGGTGGCTACACCTTC
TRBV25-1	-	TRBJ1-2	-	CASSEYARDGYTF	TGTGCCAGCAGTGAATATGCCAGGGATGGCTACACCTTC
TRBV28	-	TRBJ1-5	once	CASESGGNQPQHF	TGTGCCAGCGAGAGTGGGGGCAATCAGCCCCAGCATTTT
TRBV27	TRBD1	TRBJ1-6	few	CASSFSGQAESPLHF	TGTGCCAGCAGTTTTAGTGGACAGGCCGAATCACCCCTCCACTTT
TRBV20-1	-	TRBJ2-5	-	CSAIIQETQYF	TGCAGTGCTATCATCCAAGAGACCCAGTACTTC
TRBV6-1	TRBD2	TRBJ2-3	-	CATRGGWGTDTQYF	TGTGCCACCCGGGGGGGGTGGGGCACAGATACGCAGTATTTT
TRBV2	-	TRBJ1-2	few	CASSEPLYGYTF	TGTGCCAGCAGTGAACCGCTTTATGGCTACACCTTC
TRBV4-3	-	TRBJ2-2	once	CASSQGNGNTGELFF	TGCGCCAGCAGCCAAGGAAACGGGAACACCGGGGAGCTGTTTTTT
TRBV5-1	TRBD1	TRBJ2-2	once	CASSMTGVSGELFF	TGCGCCAGCAGCATGACAGGGGTGTCCGGGGAGCTGTTTTTT
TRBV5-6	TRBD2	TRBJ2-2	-	CASSSGELAANTGELFF	TGTGCCAGCAGCTCGGGCGAGCTAGCGGCGAACACCGGGGAGCTGTTTTTT
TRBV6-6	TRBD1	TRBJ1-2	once	CASSSTGGFGYTF	TGTGCCAGCAGTTCCACAGGGGGCTTCGGCTACACCTTC
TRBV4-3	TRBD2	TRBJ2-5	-	CASSQDLVAGGEETQYF	TGCGCCAGCAGCCAAGATCTGGTAGCGGGGGGCGAAGAGACCCAGTACTTC
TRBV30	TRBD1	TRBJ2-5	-	CAWTHRGRAQYF	TGTGCCTGGACCCACAGGGGTAGGGCCCAGTACTTC
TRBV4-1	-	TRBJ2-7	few	CASSPSPGRSYEQYF	TGCGCCAGCAGCCCCTCACCGGGGCGCTCCTACGAGCAGTACTTC
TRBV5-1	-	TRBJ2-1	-	CASSLLVRADEQFF	TGCGCCAGCAGCTTACTCGTCAGGGCGGATGAGCAGTTCTTC
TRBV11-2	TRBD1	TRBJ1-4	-	CASSLTGDRNEKLFF	TGTGCCAGCAGCCTTACAGGGGATAGGAATGAAAAACTGTTTTTT
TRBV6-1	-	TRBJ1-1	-	CASTLGRENTEAFF	TGTGCCAGCACCCTGGGAAGAGAGAACACTGAAGCTTTCTTT
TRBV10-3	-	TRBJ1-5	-	CAISEVTGYQPQHF	TGTGCCATCAGTGAGGTGACAGGTTATCAGCCCCAGCATTTT
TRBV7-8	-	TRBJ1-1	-	CASSLEWAGVHTEAFF	TGTGCCAGCAGCTTAGAGTGGGCAGGCGTCCACACTGAAGCTTTCTTT
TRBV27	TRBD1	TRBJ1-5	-	CASTSLGGQNSNQPQHF	TGTGCCAGCACCTCACTGGGGGGACAGAATAGCAATCAGCCCCAGCATTTT
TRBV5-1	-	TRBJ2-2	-	CASSLLTSGELFF	TGCGCCAGCAGCTTGTTGACTTCCGGGGAGCTGTTTTTT
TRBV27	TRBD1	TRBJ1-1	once	CASSPRTGTPLFF	TGTGCCAGCAGTCCGCGGACAGGGACCCCTTTGTTTTTT
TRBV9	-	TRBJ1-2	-	CASSPGQTYGYTF	TGTGCCAGCAGCCCAGGTCAGACCTATGGCTACACCTTC
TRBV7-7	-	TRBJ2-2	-	CASSPSSSGELFF	TGTGCCAGCAGCCCCTCTAGTAGTGGGGAGCTGTTTTTT
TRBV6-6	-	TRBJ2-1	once	CASRTDRYSYNEQFF	TGTGCCAGCAGAACCGACAGGTACTCCTACAATGAGCAGTTCTTC
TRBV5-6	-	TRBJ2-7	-	CASSFEGSVYF	TGTGCCAGCAGCTTCGAAGGGAGTGTGTACTTC
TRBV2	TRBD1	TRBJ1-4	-	CASSGRDRGSEKLFF	TGTGCCAGCAGCGGCCGGGACAGGGGGAGTGAAAAACTGTTTTTT
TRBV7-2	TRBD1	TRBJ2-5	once	CASSIGTGWMETQYF	TGTGCCAGCAGCATCGGGACAGGGTGGATGGAGACCCAGTACTTC
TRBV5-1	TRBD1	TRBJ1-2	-	CASSPTNRGNYGYTF	TGCGCCAGCAGCCCCACCAACAGGGGGAACTATGGCTACACCTTC
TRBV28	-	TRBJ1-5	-	CASSIRPWGNQPQHF	TGTGCCAGCAGTATAAGACCCTGGGGCAATCAGCCCCAGCATTTT
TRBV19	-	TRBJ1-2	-	CASSSQTSRANYGYTF	TGTGCCAGTAGTTCGCAGACTAGTAGAGCTAACTATGGCTACACCTTC
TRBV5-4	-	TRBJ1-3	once	CASSLGRGPSGNTIYF	TGTGCCAGCAGCTTGGGGAGGGGCCCCTCTGGAAACACCATATATTTT
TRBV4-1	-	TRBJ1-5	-	CASSPYSDQPQHF	TGCGCCAGCAGCCCCTACAGCGATCAGCCCCAGCATTTT
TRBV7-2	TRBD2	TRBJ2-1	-	CASSLGGDYQFF	TGTGCCAGCAGCTTGGGTGGGGACTATCAATTCTTC
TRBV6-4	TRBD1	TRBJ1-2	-	CASSDTGQALYGYTF	TGTGCCAGCAGTGATACGGGACAGGCTCTCTATGGCTACACCTTC
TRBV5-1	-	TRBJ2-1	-	CASSILGAEQFF	TGCGCCAGCAGCATCCTCGGGGCAGAGCAGTTCTTC
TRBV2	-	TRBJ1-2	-	CASSEEGRGGYGYTF	TGTGCCAGCAGTGAAGAAGGCAGGGGAGGCTATGGCTACACCTTC
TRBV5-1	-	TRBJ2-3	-	CASSLIPTDTQYF	TGCGCCAGCAGCTTGATTCCCACAGATACGCAGTATTTT
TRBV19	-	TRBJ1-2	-	CASSAQGGSYGYTF	TGTGCCAGTAGTGCCCAGGGAGGGAGCTATGGCTACACCTTC
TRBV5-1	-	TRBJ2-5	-	CASSLDGRGETQYF	TGCGCCAGCAGCTTGGACGGCCGGGGAGAGACCCAGTACTTC
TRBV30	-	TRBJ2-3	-	CAWSPPGAGYADTQYF	TGTGCCTGGAGTCCCCCCGGCGCGGGGTACGCAGATACGCAGTATTTT
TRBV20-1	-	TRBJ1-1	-	CSASTEPEAFF	TGCAGTGCTAGTACCGAACCGGAAGCTTTCTTT
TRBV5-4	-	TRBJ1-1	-	CASSRDGREAFF	TGTGCCAGCAGCCGAGACGGCAGAGAAGCTTTCTTT
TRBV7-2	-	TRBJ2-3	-	CASSLVVNTDTQYF	TGTGCCAGCAGCTTAGTAGTCAACACAGATACGCAGTATTTT
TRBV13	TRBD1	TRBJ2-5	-	CASSFTTGGEETQYF	TGTGCCAGCAGCTTTACGACAGGGGGAGAGGAGACCCAGTACTTC
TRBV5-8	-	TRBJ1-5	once	CASSFLRSGNTNQPQHF	TGTGCCAGCAGCTTTTTGCGCTCAGGGAATACCAATCAGCCCCAGCATTTT
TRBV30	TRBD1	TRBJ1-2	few	CAWSWQGALYGYTF	TGTGCCTGGAGTTGGCAGGGGGCCCTCTATGGCTACACCTTC